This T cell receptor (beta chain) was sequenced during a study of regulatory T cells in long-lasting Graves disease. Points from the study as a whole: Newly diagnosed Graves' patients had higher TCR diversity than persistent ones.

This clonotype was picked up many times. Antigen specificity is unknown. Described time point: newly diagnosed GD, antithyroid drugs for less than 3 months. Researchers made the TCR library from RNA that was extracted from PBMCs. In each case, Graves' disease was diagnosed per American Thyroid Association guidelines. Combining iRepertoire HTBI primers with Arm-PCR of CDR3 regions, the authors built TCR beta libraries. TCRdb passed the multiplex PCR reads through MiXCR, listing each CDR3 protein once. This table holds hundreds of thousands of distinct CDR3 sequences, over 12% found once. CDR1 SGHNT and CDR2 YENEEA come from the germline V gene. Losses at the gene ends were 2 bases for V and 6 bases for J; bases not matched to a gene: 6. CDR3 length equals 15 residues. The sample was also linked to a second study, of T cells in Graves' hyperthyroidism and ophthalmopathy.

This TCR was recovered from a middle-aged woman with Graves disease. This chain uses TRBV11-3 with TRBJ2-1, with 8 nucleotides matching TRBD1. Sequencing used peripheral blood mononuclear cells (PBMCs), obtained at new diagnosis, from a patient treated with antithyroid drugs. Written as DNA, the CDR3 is TGTGCCAGCAGCTTACGAACAGGGGGAGGCAATGAGCAGTTCTTC. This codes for CASSLRTGGGNEQFF.